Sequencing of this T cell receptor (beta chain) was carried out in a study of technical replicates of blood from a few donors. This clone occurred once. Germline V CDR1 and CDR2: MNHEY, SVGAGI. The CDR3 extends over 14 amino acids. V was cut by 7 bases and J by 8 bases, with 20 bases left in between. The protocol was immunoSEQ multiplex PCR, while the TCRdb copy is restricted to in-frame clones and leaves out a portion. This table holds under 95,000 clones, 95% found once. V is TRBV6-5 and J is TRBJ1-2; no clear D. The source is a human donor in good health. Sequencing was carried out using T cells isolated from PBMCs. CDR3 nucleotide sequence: TGTGCCAGCAATCCCTCTAGGAGGGTTGAGGGCTACACCTTC. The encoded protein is CASNPSRRVEGYTF.